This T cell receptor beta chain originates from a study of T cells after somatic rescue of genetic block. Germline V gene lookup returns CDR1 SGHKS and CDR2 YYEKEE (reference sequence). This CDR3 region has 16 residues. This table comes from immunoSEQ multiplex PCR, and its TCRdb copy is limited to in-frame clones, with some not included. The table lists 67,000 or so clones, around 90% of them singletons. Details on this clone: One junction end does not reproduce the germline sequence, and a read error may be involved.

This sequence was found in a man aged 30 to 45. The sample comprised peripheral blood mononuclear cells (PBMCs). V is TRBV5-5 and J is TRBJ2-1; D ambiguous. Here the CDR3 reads CASSSLTGTSFNEQFF. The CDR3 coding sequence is TGTGCCAGCAGCTCCCTTACGGGTACCTCCTTCAATGAGCAGTTCTTC.